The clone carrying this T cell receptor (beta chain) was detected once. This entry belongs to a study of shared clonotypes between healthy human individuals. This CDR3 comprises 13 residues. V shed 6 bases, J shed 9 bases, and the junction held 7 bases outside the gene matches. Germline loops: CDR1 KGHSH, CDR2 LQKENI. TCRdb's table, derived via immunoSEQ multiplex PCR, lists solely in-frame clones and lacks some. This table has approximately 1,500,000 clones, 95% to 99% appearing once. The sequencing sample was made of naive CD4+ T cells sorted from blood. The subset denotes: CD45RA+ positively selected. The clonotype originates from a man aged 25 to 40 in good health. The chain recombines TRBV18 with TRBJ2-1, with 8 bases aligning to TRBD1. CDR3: CASSGGQGGEQFF. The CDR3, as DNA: TGTGCCAGCTCCGGAGGACAGGGCGGTGAGCAGTTCTTC.